This TCR beta chain is drawn from a study of blood T cell repertoires in COVID-19. On the study more broadly: Italy, Spain and the United States were the sources of the convalescent and acute COVID-19 samples. T cells, B-cell-depleted T cells, or PBMCs supplied cDNA or gDNA.

The CDR3 has 15 residues. Trimming cost V 1 base and J 6 bases; bases outside gene matches: 8. Germline V gives CDR1 LGHNT, CDR2 FRNRAP. Study processing details: Amplification from reference gene primers served as the basis for estimated nucleated cell counts. Clones were read by immunoSEQ multiplex PCR, and TCRdb kept only the in-frame ones, dropping some. V and J calls and clone size come straight from that table; D and trimming were deduced from the DNA. The data contain roughly 80,000 clones, over 65% of them seen just once; the ten biggest clones take up around 11%. Source material: peripheral blood. The rearrangement uses TRBV12-5 and TRBJ1-2, with 7 bases fitting TRBD1. The clonotype comes from a human donor in a cohort sampled during active COVID-19. The chain's CDR3 is CASGLATQGWNGYTF. DNA of the CDR3: TGTGCTAGTGGTTTGGCCACACAGGGGTGGAATGGCTACACCTTC.